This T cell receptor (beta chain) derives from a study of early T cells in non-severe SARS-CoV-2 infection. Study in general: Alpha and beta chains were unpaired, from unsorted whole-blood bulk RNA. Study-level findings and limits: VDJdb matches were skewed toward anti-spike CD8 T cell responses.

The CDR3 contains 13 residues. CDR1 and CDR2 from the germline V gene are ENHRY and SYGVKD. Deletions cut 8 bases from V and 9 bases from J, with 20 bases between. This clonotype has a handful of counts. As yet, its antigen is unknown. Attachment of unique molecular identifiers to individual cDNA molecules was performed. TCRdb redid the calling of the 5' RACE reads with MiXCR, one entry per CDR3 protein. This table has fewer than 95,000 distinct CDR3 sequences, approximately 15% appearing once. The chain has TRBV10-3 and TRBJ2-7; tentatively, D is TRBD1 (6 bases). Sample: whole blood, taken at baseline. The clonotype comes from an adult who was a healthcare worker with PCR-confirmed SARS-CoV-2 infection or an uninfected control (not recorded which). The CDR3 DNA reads TGTGCCATCGGGGACATACCCAGGGCAGGGCAGTACTTC. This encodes CAIGDIPRAGQYF.